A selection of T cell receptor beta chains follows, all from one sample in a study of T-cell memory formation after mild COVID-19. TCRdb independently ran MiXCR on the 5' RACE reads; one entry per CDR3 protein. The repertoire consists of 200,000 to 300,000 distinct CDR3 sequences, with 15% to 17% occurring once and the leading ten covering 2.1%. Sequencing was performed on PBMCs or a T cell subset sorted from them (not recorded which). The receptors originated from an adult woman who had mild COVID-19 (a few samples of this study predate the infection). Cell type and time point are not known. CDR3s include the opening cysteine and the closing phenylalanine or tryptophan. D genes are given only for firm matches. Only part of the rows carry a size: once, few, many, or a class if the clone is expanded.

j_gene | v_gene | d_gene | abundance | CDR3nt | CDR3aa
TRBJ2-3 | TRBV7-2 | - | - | TGTGCCAGCAGCTCCCAGGCGTCTGGTGATACGCAGTATTTT | CASSSQASGDTQYF
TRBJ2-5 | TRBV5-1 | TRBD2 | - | TGCGCCAGCAGCCCTGGGACTAGCGGCCAGACCCAGTACTTC | CASSPGTSGQTQYF
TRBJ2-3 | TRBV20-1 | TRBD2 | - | TGCTCTCGGGGGGTGACCACAGATACGCAGTATTTT | CSRGVTTDTQYF
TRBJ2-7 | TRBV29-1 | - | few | TGCAGCGTTGCCCATACAAGCTCCTACGAGCAGTACTTC | CSVAHTSSYEQYF
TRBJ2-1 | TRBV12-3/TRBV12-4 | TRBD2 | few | TGTGCCAGCAGCCCTGGGGGGACTAGCGGGAGAGGGTGGTTCTTC | CASSPGGTSGRGWFF
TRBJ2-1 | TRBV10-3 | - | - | TGTGCCATCAGAGGATTGGCCTACAATGAGCAGTTCTTC | CAIRGLAYNEQFF
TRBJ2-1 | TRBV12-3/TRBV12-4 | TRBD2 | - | TGTGCCAGCAGTTTCGGGACTAGCGGGGTAGATGAGCAGTTCTTC | CASSFGTSGVDEQFF
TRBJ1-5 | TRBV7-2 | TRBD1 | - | TGTGCCAGCAGCTTTCAGACAGGGGTCAATCAGCCCCAGCATTTT | CASSFQTGVNQPQHF
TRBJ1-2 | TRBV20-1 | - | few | TGCAGTGCCGAGACCAACTATGGCTACACCTTC | CSAETNYGYTF
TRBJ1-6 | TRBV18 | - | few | TGTGCCAGCTCAAGGAAGGAGGAAAATTCACCCCTCCACTTT | CASSRKEENSPLHF
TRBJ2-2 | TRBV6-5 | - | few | TGTGCCAGCAGTTACTCAGGACAGCGTACGAACACCGGGGAGCTGTTTTTT | CASSYSGQRTNTGELFF
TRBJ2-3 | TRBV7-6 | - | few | TGTGCCAGCAGCCCCCGACGGACTACAGATACGCAGTATTTT | CASSPRRTTDTQYF
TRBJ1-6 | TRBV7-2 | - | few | TGTGCCAGCAGGGAGACAGGAGTCTCACCCCTCCACTTT | CASRETGVSPLHF
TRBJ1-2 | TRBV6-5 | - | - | TGTGCCAGCAGTTACGGGACAAACTATGGCTACACCTTC | CASSYGTNYGYTF
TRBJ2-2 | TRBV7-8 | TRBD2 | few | TGTGCCAGCAGCGCCTCCGGGACTAGCCGCACCGGGGAGCTGTTTTTT | CASSASGTSRTGELFF
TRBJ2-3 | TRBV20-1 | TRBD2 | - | TGCAGTGCTGAGAGTCGGTCTAGCGGACACACAGATACGCAGTATTTT | CSAESRSSGHTDTQYF
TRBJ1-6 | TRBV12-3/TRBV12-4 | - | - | TGTGCCAGCAGTTTAGGGGGATTACCCCTCCACTTT | CASSLGGLPLHF
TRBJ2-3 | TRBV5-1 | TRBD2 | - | TGCGCCAGCAGCTTGGAACCCAGCGGGAGGGCCGCAGATACGCAGTATTTT | CASSLEPSGRAADTQYF
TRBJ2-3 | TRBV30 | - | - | TGTGCCTGGAGGGACACAGGAACAGATACGCAGTATTTT | CAWRDTGTDTQYF
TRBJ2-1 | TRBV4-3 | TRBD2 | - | TGCGCCAGCAGCCAAGGCCCTAGCGGACTAGGCTCCTACAATGAGCAGTTCTTC | CASSQGPSGLGSYNEQFF
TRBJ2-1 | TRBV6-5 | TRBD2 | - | TGTGCCAGCATTACCCTTGGGGGTAGCGGGCACAATGAGCAGTTCTTC | CASITLGGSGHNEQFF
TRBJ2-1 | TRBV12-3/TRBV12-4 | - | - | TGTGCCAGCACCAAGGGACTCGATAATGAGCAGTTCTTC | CASTKGLDNEQFF
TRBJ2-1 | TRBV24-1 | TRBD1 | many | TGTGCCACCAGTGGCGGACAGGGGGGGTCCTACAATGAGCAGTTCTTC | CATSGGQGGSYNEQFF
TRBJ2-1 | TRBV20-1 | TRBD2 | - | TGCAGTGCTGTGGGACTAGCGGGAGCGTTTGAGCAGTTCTTC | CSAVGLAGAFEQFF
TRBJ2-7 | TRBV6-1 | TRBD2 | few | TGTGCCAGCAGTTCCCCGGGGGGGACTGTCGCCTACGAGCAGTACTTC | CASSSPGGTVAYEQYF
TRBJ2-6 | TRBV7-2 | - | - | TGTGCCAGCAGCTTAGCGCAAGGGGGGACCAACGTCCTGACTTTC | CASSLAQGGTNVLTF
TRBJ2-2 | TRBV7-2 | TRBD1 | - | TGTGCCAGCAGCTTAGCTCGGACAGGGTCGGAGCTGTTTTTT | CASSLARTGSELFF
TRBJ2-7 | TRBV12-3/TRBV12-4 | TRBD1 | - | TGTGCCAGCAGTTTAACCCGGACAGGGGGCCATCCCTACGAGCAGTACTTC | CASSLTRTGGHPYEQYF
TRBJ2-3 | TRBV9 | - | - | TGTGCCAGCAGCGTAGGGCAGCGTGACCGAACAGATACGCAGTATTTT | CASSVGQRDRTDTQYF
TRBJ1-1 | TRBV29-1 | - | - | TGCAGCGTTGCTAAGCCCTTGAACACTGAAGCTTTCTTT | CSVAKPLNTEAFF
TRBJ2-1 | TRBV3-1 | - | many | TGTGCCAGCAGCCTCGCCACCTCCTACAATGAGCAGTTCTTC | CASSLATSYNEQFF
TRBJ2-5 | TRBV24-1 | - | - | TGTGCCACCAGTGACCCAAGGACAACGGAGAAGACCCAGTACTTC | CATSDPRTTEKTQYF
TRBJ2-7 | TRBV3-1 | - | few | TGTGCCAGCAGCCAAGATGTGAGGGTCCAGGAGCAGTACTTC | CASSQDVRVQEQYF
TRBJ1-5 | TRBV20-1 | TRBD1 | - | TGCAGTGCAGGACAGGGGGGAGACCAGCCCCAGCATTTT | CSAGQGGDQPQHF
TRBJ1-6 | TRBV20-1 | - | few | TGCAGTGCTAGAGCGGACGGAGGAAATTCACCCCTCCACTTT | CSARADGGNSPLHF
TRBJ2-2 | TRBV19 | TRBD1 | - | TGTGCCAGTAGTCGGTACAGGGGCACCGGGGAGCTGTTTTTT | CASSRYRGTGELFF
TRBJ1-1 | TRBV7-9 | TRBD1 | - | TGTGCCAGCAGCTCTAGGACAGGGGGGCCTGAAGCTTTCTTT | CASSSRTGGPEAFF
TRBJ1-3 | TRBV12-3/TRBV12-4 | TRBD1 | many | TGTGCCAGCAGTAACAGGGGAAGTGGAAACACCATATATTTT | CASSNRGSGNTIYF
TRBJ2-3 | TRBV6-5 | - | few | TGTGCCAGCAGTTATCAGGGGCGCACAGATACGCAGTATTTT | CASSYQGRTDTQYF
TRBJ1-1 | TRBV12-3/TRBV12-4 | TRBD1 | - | TGTGCCAGCAGCCGCCTTGGACAGGTAAACACTGAAGCTTTCTTT | CASSRLGQVNTEAFF
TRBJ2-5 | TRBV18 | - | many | TGTGCCAGCTCACCACTAGCGACCCCAGAGACCCAGTACTTC | CASSPLATPETQYF